This T cell receptor beta chain was sequenced in a study of sequential checkpoint blockade in melanoma. Overall study context: First-line arms were nivolumab then ipilimumab, or the reverse, randomized 1:1. Each arm's sequence ended with maintenance nivolumab.

The sample's treatment: randomized to nivolumab then ipilimumab (arm A) or the reverse (arm B). DNA-damaging chemotherapy had not been given to any patient beforehand. PBMC sorting kept live CD3+CD8+ cells without CD19 or CD56. TCRdb's table, derived via immunoSEQ multiplex PCR, lists solely in-frame clones and lacks some. The sample includes about 40,000 clones, 86% of them seen just once. The CDR3 is 15 residues long. Germline CDR1 reads MGHRA; CDR2 reads YSYEKL. V was pared by 0 bases and J by 3 bases, with 11 bases between. This chain connects TRBV4-1 to TRBJ2-5; D remains ambiguous. This receptor was taken from a human donor with melanoma. The source material was CD8+ T cells sorted from blood (inferred from file names), sampled from a patient given nivolumab and ipilimumab in sequence. CDR3 amino acids: CASSQDPPEEETQYF. The CDR3 bases are TGCGCCAGCAGCCAAGACCCACCCGAGGAAGAGACCCAGTACTTC.